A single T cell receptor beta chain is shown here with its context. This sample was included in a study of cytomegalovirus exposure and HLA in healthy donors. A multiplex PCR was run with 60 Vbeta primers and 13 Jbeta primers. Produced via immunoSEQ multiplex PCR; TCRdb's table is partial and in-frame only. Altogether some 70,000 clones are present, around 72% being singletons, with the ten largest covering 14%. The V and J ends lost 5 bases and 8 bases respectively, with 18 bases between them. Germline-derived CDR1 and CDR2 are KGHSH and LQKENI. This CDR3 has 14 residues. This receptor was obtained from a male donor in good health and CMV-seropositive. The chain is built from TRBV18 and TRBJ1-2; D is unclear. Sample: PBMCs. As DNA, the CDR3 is TGTGCCAGCTCAAGGCTCGGGCCAGAGGGAGGCTACACCTTC. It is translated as CASSRLGPEGGYTF.